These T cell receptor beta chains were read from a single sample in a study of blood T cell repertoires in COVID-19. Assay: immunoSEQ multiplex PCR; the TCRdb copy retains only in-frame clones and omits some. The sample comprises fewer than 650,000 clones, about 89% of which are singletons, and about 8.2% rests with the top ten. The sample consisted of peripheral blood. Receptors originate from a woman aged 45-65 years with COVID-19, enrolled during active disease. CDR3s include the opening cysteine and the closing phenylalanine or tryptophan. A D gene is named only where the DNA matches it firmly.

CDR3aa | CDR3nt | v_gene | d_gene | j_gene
CASSELGTGGNGELFF | TGTGCCAGCAGCGAGTTAGGGACAGGGGGAAACGGGGAGCTGTTTTTT | TRBV2 | TRBD1 | TRBJ2-2
CASSQRQGNEKLFF | TGTGCCAGCAGCCAACGACAGGGTAATGAAAAACTGTTTTTT | TRBV3-1/TRBV3-2 | TRBD1 | TRBJ1-4
CATSRDMVSAEQYF | TGTGCCACCAGCAGAGATATGGTCAGCGCAGAGCAGTACTTC | TRBV15 | . | TRBJ2-7
CASSLSSRGSYGYTF | TGTGCCAGCAGTTTATCGAGCAGGGGAAGCTATGGCTACACCTTC | TRBV27 | . | TRBJ1-2
CASSLGQANEQFF | TGCGCCAGCAGCTTGGGGCAGGCCAATGAGCAGTTCTTC | TRBV5-1 | . | TRBJ2-1
CASSSGTTPHYGYTF | TGTGCCAGCAGTTCGGGGACAACGCCCCACTATGGCTACACCTTC | TRBV6-5 | . | TRBJ1-2
CASSSQGAVYNEQFF | TGTGCCAGCAGCTCCCAGGGGGCAGTCTACAATGAGCAGTTCTTC | TRBV11-3 | TRBD1 | TRBJ2-1
CAISLYGTEAFF | TGTGCCATCAGTCTATATGGCACTGAAGCTTTCTTT | TRBV10-3 | . | TRBJ1-1
CASSLADGPGELFF | TGTGCCAGCAGCTTGGCCGATGGCCCCGGGGAGCTGTTTTTT | TRBV5-4 | . | TRBJ2-2
CASSSLADGYTF | TGTGCCAGCAGCTCCTTAGCGGATGGCTACACCTTC | TRBV28 | . | TRBJ1-2
CASSVAEREGTQYF | TGTGCCAGCAGCGTAGCCGAGCGCGAGGGGACCCAGTACTTC | TRBV9 | . | TRBJ2-5